What follows describes a single T cell receptor beta chain. The sample has other DNA sequences that encode this CDR3 too. The record originates from a study of blood T cell repertoires in COVID-19. For the study at large: The United States, Italy and Spain were the sources of the acute and convalescent COVID-19 samples.

This CDR3 has 14 residues. Trimming left V 0 bases short and J 1 base short, with 6 bases between. Germline CDR1 MNHEY, CDR2 SVGAGI. Libraries were prepared by immunoSEQ multiplex PCR; TCRdb keeps only in-frame clonotypes and omits some of them. The repertoire holds about 70,000 clones, with roughly 90% as singletons. The TCR originated in a man between 50 and 59 years old with acute or convalescent COVID-19. The sequencing input was peripheral blood. The V gene is TRBV6-5, the J gene TRBJ1-1, with no clear D. The chain's CDR3 is CASSYSFGNTEAFF. The CDR3 DNA sequence: TGTGCCAGCAGTTACTCGTTCGGGAACACTGAAGCTTTCTTT.